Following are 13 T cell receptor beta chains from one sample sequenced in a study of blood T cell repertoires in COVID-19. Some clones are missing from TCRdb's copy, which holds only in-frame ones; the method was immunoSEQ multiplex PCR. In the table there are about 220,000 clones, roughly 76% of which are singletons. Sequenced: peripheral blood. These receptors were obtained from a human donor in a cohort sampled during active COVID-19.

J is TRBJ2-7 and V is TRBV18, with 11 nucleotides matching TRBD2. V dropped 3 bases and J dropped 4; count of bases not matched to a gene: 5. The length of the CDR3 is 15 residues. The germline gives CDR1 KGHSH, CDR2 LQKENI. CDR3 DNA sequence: TGTGCCAGCTCACCGGGACTAGCGGATTTATACGAGCAGTACTTC. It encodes CASSPGLADLYEQYF.

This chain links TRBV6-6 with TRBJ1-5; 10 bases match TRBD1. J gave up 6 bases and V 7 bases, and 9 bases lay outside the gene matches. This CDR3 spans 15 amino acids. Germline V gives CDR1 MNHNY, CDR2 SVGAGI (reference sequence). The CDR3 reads CASTPGQGQGQPQHF. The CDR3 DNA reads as TGTGCCAGCACACCGGGACAGGGGCAGGGTCAGCCCCAGCATTTT.

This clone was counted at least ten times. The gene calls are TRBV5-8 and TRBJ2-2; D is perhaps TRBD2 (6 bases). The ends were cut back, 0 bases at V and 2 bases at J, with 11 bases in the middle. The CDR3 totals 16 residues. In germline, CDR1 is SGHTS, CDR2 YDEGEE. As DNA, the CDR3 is TGTGCCAGCAGCTTGGGGTGGAGGGCTAACACCGGGGAGCTGTTTTTT. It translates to CASSLGWRANTGELFF.

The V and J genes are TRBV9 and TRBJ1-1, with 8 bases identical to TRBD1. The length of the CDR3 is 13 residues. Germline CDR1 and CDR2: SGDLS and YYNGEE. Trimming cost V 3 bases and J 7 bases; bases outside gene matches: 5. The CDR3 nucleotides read TGTGCCAGCAGCGCCCGGACAGGGAGTGAAGCTTTCTTT. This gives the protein CASSARTGSEAFF.

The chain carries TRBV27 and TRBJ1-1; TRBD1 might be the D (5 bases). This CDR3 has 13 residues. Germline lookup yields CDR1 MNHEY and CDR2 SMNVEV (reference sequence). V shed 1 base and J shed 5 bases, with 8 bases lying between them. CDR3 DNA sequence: TGTGCCAGCAGTTTATTAAGGGGAACTGAAGCTTTCTTT. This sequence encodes CASSLLRGTEAFF.

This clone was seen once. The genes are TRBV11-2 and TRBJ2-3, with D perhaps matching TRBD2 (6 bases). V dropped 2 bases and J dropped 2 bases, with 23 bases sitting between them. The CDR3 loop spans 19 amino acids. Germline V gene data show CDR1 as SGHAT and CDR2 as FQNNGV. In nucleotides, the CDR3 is TGTGCCAGCAGCTTAAGCCGCGGGGTCGCGGCCCGCACCACAGATACGCAGTATTTT. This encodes CASSLSRGVAARTTDTQYF. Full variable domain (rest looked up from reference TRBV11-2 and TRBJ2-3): EAGVAQSPRYKIIEKRQSVAFWCNPISGHATLYWYQQILGQGPKLLIQFQNNGVVDDSQLPKDRFSAERLKGVDSTLKIQPAKLEDSAVYLCASSLSRGVAARTTDTQYFGPGTRLTVL.

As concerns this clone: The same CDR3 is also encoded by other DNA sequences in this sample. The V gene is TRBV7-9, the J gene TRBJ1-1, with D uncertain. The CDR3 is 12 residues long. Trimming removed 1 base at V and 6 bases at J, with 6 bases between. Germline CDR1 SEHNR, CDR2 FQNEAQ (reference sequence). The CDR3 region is CASSLGGAEAFF. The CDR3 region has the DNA TGTGCCAGCAGCTTAGGCGGGGCTGAAGCTTTCTTT.

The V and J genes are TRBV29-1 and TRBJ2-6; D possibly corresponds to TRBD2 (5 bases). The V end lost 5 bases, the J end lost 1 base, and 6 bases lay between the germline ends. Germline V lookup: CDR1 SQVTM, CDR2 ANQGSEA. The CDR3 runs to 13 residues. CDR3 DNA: TGCAGCGTTTGGGAGTCTGGGGCCAACGTCCTGACTTTC. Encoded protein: CSVWESGANVLTF.

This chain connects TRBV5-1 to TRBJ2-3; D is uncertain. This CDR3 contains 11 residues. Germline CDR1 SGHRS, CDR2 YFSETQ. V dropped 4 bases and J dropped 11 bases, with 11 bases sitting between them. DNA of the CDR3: TGCGCCAGCAGCCCGCCCCCGGGGCAGTATTTT. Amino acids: CASSPPPGQYF.

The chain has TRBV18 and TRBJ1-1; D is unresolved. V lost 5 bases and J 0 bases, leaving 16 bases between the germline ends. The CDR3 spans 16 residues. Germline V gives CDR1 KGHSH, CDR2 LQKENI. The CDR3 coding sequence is TGTGCCAGCTCAAGATTAGAGGAATTTGTGAACACTGAAGCTTTCTTT. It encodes CASSRLEEFVNTEAFF.

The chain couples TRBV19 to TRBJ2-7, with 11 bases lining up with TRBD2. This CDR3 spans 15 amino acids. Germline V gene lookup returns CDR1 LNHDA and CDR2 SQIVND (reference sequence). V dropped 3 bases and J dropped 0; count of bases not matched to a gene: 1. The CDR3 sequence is CASSMGTSGSYEQYF. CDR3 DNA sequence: TGTGCCAGTAGTATGGGGACTAGCGGCTCCTACGAGCAGTACTTC. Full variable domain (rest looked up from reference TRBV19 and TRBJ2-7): DGGITQSPKYLFRKEGQNVTLSCEQNLNHDAMYWYRQDPGQGLRLIYYSQIVNDFQKGDIAEGYSVSREKKESFPLTVTSAQKNPTAFYLCASSMGTSGSYEQYFGPGTRLTVT.

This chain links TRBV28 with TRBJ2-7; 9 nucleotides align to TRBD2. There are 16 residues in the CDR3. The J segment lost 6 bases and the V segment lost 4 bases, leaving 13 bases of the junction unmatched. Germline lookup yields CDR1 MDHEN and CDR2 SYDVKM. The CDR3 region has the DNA TGTGCCAGCAGTTCCCCGGGGGCTAGCGGGACCTTCGAGCAGTACTTC. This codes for CASSSPGASGTFEQYF.

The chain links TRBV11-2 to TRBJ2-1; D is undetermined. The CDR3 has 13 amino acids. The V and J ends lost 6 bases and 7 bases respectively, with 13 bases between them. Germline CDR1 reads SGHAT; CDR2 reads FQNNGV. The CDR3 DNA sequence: TGTGCCAGCAGTGTTCAGGCCCTTAATGAGCAGTTCTTC. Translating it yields CASSVQALNEQFF.